A selection of T cell receptor beta chains follows, all from one sample in a study of blood T cell repertoires in COVID-19. Clones were sequenced by immunoSEQ multiplex PCR, and TCRdb holds only the in-frame ones, with some missing. This sample yields about 240,000 clones, of which about four fifths are seen a single time; over 8% belongs to the top ten. Sample: peripheral blood. Receptor source: a woman of 80 years or more with acute or convalescent COVID-19. Each CDR3 is given with its conserved first and last residue. Fields, in order: D gene, clone size, V gene, J gene, CDR3 protein, CDR3 DNA. D genes are given only for firm matches. Clone size is not always given. Where it is, it says once, few, many or a class for expanded clones.

>.|.|TRBV29-1|TRBJ2-5
CSVEGQPQETQYF
TGCAGCGTTGAGGGGCAGCCGCAAGAGACCCAGTACTTC
>.|.|TRBV29-1|TRBJ2-1
CSVVQGHNEQFF
TGCAGCGTTGTCCAGGGCCACAATGAGCAGTTCTTC
>.|.|TRBV28|TRBJ1-6
CASSSSQGYNSPLHF
TGTGCCAGCAGTTCATCCCAGGGGTATAATTCACCCCTCCACTTT
>.|.|TRBV18|TRBJ1-2
CASSPQLDYGYTF
TGTGCCAGCTCACCTCAACTAGATTATGGCTACACCTTC
>TRBD1|.|TRBV12-3/TRBV12-4|TRBJ2-1
CASSLNRGEQFF
TGTGCCAGCAGTTTAAACAGGGGGGAGCAGTTCTTC
>.|.|TRBV20-1|TRBJ2-7
CSASESGRGSSYEQYF
TGCAGTGCTAGTGAGAGTGGCCGAGGAAGCTCCTACGAGCAGTACTTC
>.|.|TRBV4-1|TRBJ1-6
CASSPLGEGLNSPLHF
TGCGCCAGCAGCCCTCTCGGGGAAGGGCTTAATTCACCCCTCCACTTT
>.|.|TRBV27|TRBJ2-2
CATLDWNTGELFF
TGTGCCACCCTGGACTGGAACACCGGGGAGCTGTTTTTT
>.|.|TRBV7-9|TRBJ1-2
CASSEADGLNYGYTF
TGTGCCAGCAGCGAAGCGGACGGACTGAACTATGGCTACACCTTC
>.|.|TRBV7-9|TRBJ2-1
CASSPPGAGRSSYNEQFF
TGTGCCAGCAGCCCCCCCGGGGCGGGGAGGAGCTCCTACAATGAGCAGTTCTTC
>TRBD2|.|TRBV2|TRBJ2-5
CASSQSSGGTIYQETQYF
TGTGCCAGCAGCCAATCTAGCGGGGGAACCATTTACCAAGAGACCCAGTACTTC
>TRBD1|.|TRBV28|TRBJ1-1
CASGAKTGALTEAFF
TGTGCCAGCGGAGCCAAGACAGGGGCCTTGACTGAAGCTTTCTTT
>TRBD1|.|TRBV2|TRBJ1-1
CASSGQGATEAFF
TGTGCCAGCAGTGGACAGGGGGCCACTGAAGCTTTCTTT
>TRBD1|.|TRBV2|TRBJ1-6
CASTRDRSTNSPLHF
TGTGCCAGTACACGGGACAGGTCAACGAATTCACCCCTCCACTTT
>TRBD2|.|TRBV20-1|TRBJ2-4
CSASPTPSGSKNIQYF
TGCAGTGCTAGTCCCACCCCTAGCGGGTCCAAAAACATTCAGTACTTC
>TRBD2|.|TRBV15|TRBJ2-1
CATSRDSPAGGYNEQFF
TGTGCCACCAGCAGAGATTCCCCCGCGGGGGGGTACAATGAGCAGTTCTTC
>.|.|TRBV12-3/TRBV12-4|TRBJ1-1
CASSIGETEAFF
TGTGCCAGCAGTATCGGGGAAACTGAAGCTTTCTTT
>.|.|TRBV6-1|TRBJ1-6
CASSEGRTGSYNSPLHF
TGTGCCAGCAGTGAAGGAAGAACAGGCTCCTATAATTCACCCCTCCACTTT
>TRBD2|.|TRBV3-1/TRBV3-2|TRBJ2-5
CASSQAPSGAGTQYF
TGTGCCAGCAGCCAAGCACCTAGCGGGGCTGGGACCCAGTACTTC
>.|.|TRBV20-1|TRBJ1-1
CSASFPGVRSNTEAFF
TGCAGTGCTAGTTTCCCCGGGGTTAGGTCGAACACTGAAGCTTTCTTT
>TRBD1|.|TRBV28|TRBJ2-7
CASSNDADRIGEQYF
TGTGCCAGCAGCAACGATGCGGACAGGATCGGTGAGCAGTACTTC
>.|.|TRBV27|TRBJ1-2
CASSSLGAVSFYGYTF
TGTGCCAGCAGTTCCCTTGGGGCAGTGTCCTTCTATGGCTACACCTTC
>.|.|TRBV2|TRBJ2-7
CASSPPGGRNEQYF
TGTGCCAGCAGTCCGCCGGGGGGCAGGAACGAGCAGTACTTC
>TRBD1|.|TRBV6-6|TRBJ1-1
CASSYSNAQGATEAFF
TGTGCCAGCAGTTACTCGAATGCACAGGGGGCCACTGAAGCTTTCTTT
>.|.|TRBV6-1|TRBJ1-5
CASSEARSNQPQHF
TGTGCCAGCAGTGAAGCTCGGAGCAATCAGCCCCAGCATTTT
>TRBD1|.|TRBV5-8|TRBJ2-3
CASSLSAGTGATDTQYF
TGTGCCAGCAGCCTCTCAGCCGGGACAGGGGCGACAGATACGCAGTATTTT
>TRBD1|.|TRBV28|TRBJ2-3
CASSLWSQGAGLPPYGQYF
TGTGCCAGCAGTTTATGGTCCCAGGGGGCGGGCTTACCACCTTACGGGCAGTATTTT
>.|.|TRBV12-5|TRBJ1-3
CASGPSTPSGNTIYF
TGTGCTAGTGGTCCCTCTACCCCGTCTGGAAACACCATATATTTT
>.|.|TRBV5-4|TRBJ1-1
CASSSSPHRETEAFF
TGTGCCAGCAGCTCTTCACCCCACAGGGAAACTGAAGCTTTCTTT
>.|.|TRBV29-1|TRBJ1-3
CSVQPGASGNTIYF
TGCAGCGTTCAACCGGGAGCCTCTGGAAACACCATATATTTT
>TRBD1|.|TRBV7-9|TRBJ1-1
CASSVQGARTEAFF
TGTGCCAGCAGCGTACAGGGGGCGCGGACTGAAGCTTTCTTT
>TRBD1|.|TRBV7-8|TRBJ2-1
CASSLGTGGLGLEQFF
TGTGCCAGCAGCCTGGGGACAGGGGGCTTGGGATTAGAGCAGTTCTTC
>.|.|TRBV11-2|TRBJ2-5
CASSSGVKETQYF
TGTGCCAGCAGCTCAGGGGTTAAAGAGACCCAGTACTTC
>TRBD1|.|TRBV18|TRBJ2-5
CASSPTGLWETQYF
TGTGCCAGCTCACCGACAGGGTTATGGGAGACCCAGTACTTC
>.|.|TRBV7-9|TRBJ2-1
CASSSGGPSSYNEQFF
TGTGCCAGCAGCTCCGGGGGGCCGAGCTCCTACAATGAGCAGTTCTTC
>.|.|TRBV5-1|TRBJ2-2
CASSFVASMNTGELFF
TGCGCCAGCAGCTTTGTAGCCTCCATGAACACCGGGGAGCTGTTTTTT
>TRBD1|.|TRBV28|TRBJ1-5
CASSYGTGRNNQPQHF
TGTGCCAGCAGTTACGGGACAGGGCGTAACAATCAGCCCCAGCATTTT
>.|.|TRBV11-3|TRBJ2-1
CASSLLGGRDNEQFF
TGTGCCAGCAGCTTATTGGGGGGGCGCGATAATGAGCAGTTCTTC
>TRBD2|.|TRBV6-5|TRBJ2-5
CASSYGLAETQYF
TGTGCCAGCAGTTACGGACTAGCGGAGACCCAGTACTTC
>TRBD1|.|TRBV10-1|TRBJ1-5
CASSEGGLGQPQHF
TGCGCCAGCAGTGAAGGGGGCCTTGGTCAGCCCCAGCATTTT
>.|.|TRBV23-1|TRBJ1-6
CASSQSGSLLNSPLHF
TGCGCCAGCAGTCAATCCGGGTCTCTTCTTAATTCACCCCTCCACTTT
>.|.|TRBV5-6|TRBJ2-7
CASSGRDRFEQYF
TGTGCCAGCAGCGGGAGGGACAGGTTCGAGCAGTACTTC
>.|.|TRBV5-5|TRBJ1-1
CASRETGPNTEAFF
TGTGCCAGCAGAGAGACAGGCCCGAACACTGAAGCTTTCTTT
>TRBD1|.|TRBV20-1|TRBJ1-2
CSASQGVRGYTF
TGCAGTGCTAGTCAGGGGGTGAGGGGCTACACCTTC
>.|few|TRBV19|TRBJ1-5
CASSVPSGVSQPQHF
TGTGCCAGTAGTGTACCCTCCGGGGTCTCTCAGCCCCAGCATTTT
>TRBD2|.|TRBV3-1/TRBV3-2|TRBJ2-2
CASSLRGGLGTGELFF
TGTGCCAGCAGCCTCCGCGGGGGGCTGGGGACCGGGGAGCTGTTTTTT